The entry below gives a single T cell receptor beta chain sequence along with its context. No antigen is known for it. This may arise from a read error, as a much more abundant clone is one base away. Other DNA sequences in this specimen translate into the identical CDR3. Over several immunoSEQ plates, each subset's genomic DNA was distributed in even portions. Generated by immunoSEQ multiplex PCR, the TCRdb table keeps only in-frame clones and is missing some. The sample lists about 1.1 million clones, 77% seen once, with almost 0.9% in the top ten. This sample is part of a study of shared clonotypes between healthy human individuals. Overall study: There were three CD4 naive, three CD4 memory, two CD8 naive and one CD8 memory plates per donor. Study-wide results and limits: Non-shared clonotypes had lower generation probabilities than clonotypes shared by all four sorted-subset donors.

Germline V gives CDR1 MDHEN, CDR2 SYDVKM. There are 12 residues in the CDR3. The origin of this receptor is a man younger than 35 in good health. Some clones in this sample may be carry-over from other donors' samples. This chain connects TRBV28 to TRBJ1-2; D not resolved. The sequencing sample was made of memory CD4+ T cells from PBMCs. Specified subset: CD45RA-negative fraction. The CDR3 region has the DNA TGTGCCAGCAGCTTATCGGACTATGGCTACACCTTC. Its protein is CASSLSDYGYTF.